These T cell receptor beta chains were read from a single sample in a study of blood T cell repertoires in COVID-19. The table came from immunoSEQ multiplex PCR; TCRdb's copy has only in-frame clones and leaves some out. The sample carries 95,000 to 150,000 clones, about four fifths recorded once. Sequenced input: peripheral blood. The receptors here all came from a man aged 60 to 69 with active or convalescent COVID-19. The CDR3 runs from the conserved cysteine through the conserved F or W. The D gene is left open where the match is weak. A clone size is listed for some rows: how often the clone was seen (once, few, many), or a class if it is expanded.

clone size: NA
V gene: TRBV30
D gene: NA
J gene: TRBJ2-1
CDR3 protein: CAWSKRLDYNEQFF
CDR3 DNA: TGTGCCTGGAGTAAGAGACTAGACTACAATGAGCAGTTCTTC

clone size: NA
V gene: TRBV4-2
D gene: TRBD2
J gene: TRBJ2-1
CDR3 protein: CASSHSSGSSYNEQFF
CDR3 DNA: TGTGCCAGCAGCCATTCCAGCGGGAGCTCCTACAATGAGCAGTTCTTC

clone size: NA
V gene: TRBV28
D gene: NA
J gene: TRBJ1-5
CDR3 protein: CASSFPSQPQHF
CDR3 DNA: TGTGCCAGCAGTTTTCCTAGTCAGCCCCAGCATTTT

clone size: NA
V gene: TRBV6-5
D gene: NA
J gene: TRBJ1-1
CDR3 protein: CASSRGQGGAEAFF
CDR3 DNA: TGTGCCAGCAGTCGGGGTCAGGGAGGCGCTGAAGCTTTCTTT

clone size: NA
V gene: TRBV18
D gene: TRBD1
J gene: TRBJ1-1
CDR3 protein: CASSPDRGIGAFF
CDR3 DNA: TGTGCCAGCTCACCCGACAGGGGGATTGGAGCTTTCTTT

clone size: once
V gene: TRBV4-3
D gene: NA
J gene: TRBJ2-7
CDR3 protein: CASSQDPANLYYEQYF
CDR3 DNA: TGCGCCAGCAGCCAAGATCCCGCTAACCTTTACTACGAGCAGTACTTC

clone size: NA
V gene: TRBV14
D gene: NA
J gene: TRBJ2-7
CDR3 protein: CASSQQGWRDGEQYF
CDR3 DNA: TGTGCCAGCAGCCAGCAGGGTTGGCGGGATGGCGAGCAGTACTTC

clone size: NA
V gene: TRBV4-2
D gene: NA
J gene: TRBJ2-1
CDR3 protein: CASSHRNSYNEQFF
CDR3 DNA: TGTGCCAGCAGCCACAGGAACTCCTACAATGAGCAGTTCTTC

clone size: NA
V gene: TRBV18
D gene: TRBD2
J gene: TRBJ2-3
CDR3 protein: CASSLTPPGLAVPDTQYF
CDR3 DNA: TGTGCCAGCTCACTAACCCCCCCGGGACTAGCGGTCCCAGATACGCAGTATTTT

clone size: NA
V gene: TRBV19
D gene: NA
J gene: TRBJ2-3
CDR3 protein: CASRQTGTSTDTQYF
CDR3 DNA: TGTGCCAGTAGGCAAACCGGGACTAGCACAGATACGCAGTATTTT

clone size: NA
V gene: TRBV6-5
D gene: TRBD2
J gene: TRBJ2-5
CDR3 protein: CASTVAGVGETQYF
CDR3 DNA: TGTGCCAGCACCGTAGCGGGAGTGGGGGAGACCCAGTACTTC

clone size: NA
V gene: TRBV5-4
D gene: NA
J gene: TRBJ1-2
CDR3 protein: CASSKDSHYGYTF
CDR3 DNA: TGTGCCAGCAGCAAGGACAGCCACTATGGCTACACCTTC

clone size: NA
V gene: TRBV7-9
D gene: TRBD1
J gene: TRBJ2-1
CDR3 protein: CASSYAPGQANNEQFF
CDR3 DNA: TGTGCCAGCAGCTACGCGCCCGGACAGGCCAACAATGAGCAGTTCTTC

clone size: once
V gene: TRBV12-5
D gene: TRBD2
J gene: TRBJ2-5
CDR3 protein: CASGLQTSGRAETQYF
CDR3 DNA: TGTGCTAGTGGACTACAGACTAGCGGGAGGGCGGAGACCCAGTACTTC

clone size: NA
V gene: TRBV7-9
D gene: NA
J gene: TRBJ2-3
CDR3 protein: CASSLEGGTQYF
CDR3 DNA: TGTGCCAGCAGCCTGGAGGGGGGGACGCAGTATTTT

clone size: NA
V gene: TRBV29-1
D gene: TRBD2
J gene: TRBJ2-3
CDR3 protein: CSGGTSAQGDTQYF
CDR3 DNA: TGCAGCGGCGGAACTAGCGCCCAAGGAGATACGCAGTATTTT

clone size: once
V gene: TRBV14
D gene: NA
J gene: TRBJ2-3
CDR3 protein: CASSQDMRDTQYF
CDR3 DNA: TGTGCCAGCAGCCAAGATATGAGGGATACGCAGTATTTT

clone size: NA
V gene: TRBV5-1
D gene: NA
J gene: TRBJ2-1
CDR3 protein: CASSFGNYNEQFF
CDR3 DNA: TGCGCCAGCAGCTTCGGTAACTACAATGAGCAGTTCTTC

clone size: NA
V gene: TRBV7-2
D gene: NA
J gene: TRBJ2-3
CDR3 protein: CASSPGTPHDTQYF
CDR3 DNA: TGTGCCAGCAGCCCAGGGACACCGCACGATACGCAGTATTTT

clone size: once
V gene: TRBV11-2
D gene: NA
J gene: TRBJ2-1
CDR3 protein: CASSLQGESYNEQFF
CDR3 DNA: TGTGCCAGCAGCTTACAGGGTGAATCCTACAATGAGCAGTTCTTC

clone size: NA
V gene: TRBV28
D gene: NA
J gene: TRBJ2-1
CDR3 protein: CASSAGGHYNEQFF
CDR3 DNA: TGTGCCAGCAGTGCGGGCGGGCACTACAATGAGCAGTTCTTC

clone size: few
V gene: TRBV12-3/TRBV12-4
D gene: NA
J gene: TRBJ2-1
CDR3 protein: CASSLNRDNEQFF
CDR3 DNA: TGTGCCAGCAGTCTCAACAGGGACAATGAGCAGTTCTTC

clone size: NA
V gene: TRBV28
D gene: TRBD1
J gene: TRBJ1-5
CDR3 protein: CASSVGTGHPGPQHF
CDR3 DNA: TGTGCCAGCAGTGTAGGGACAGGGCACCCAGGGCCCCAGCATTTT

clone size: NA
V gene: TRBV4-3
D gene: TRBD2
J gene: TRBJ2-2
CDR3 protein: CASSQDREGSAGELFF
CDR3 DNA: TGCGCCAGCAGCCAAGACAGGGAGGGGAGTGCCGGGGAGCTGTTTTTT

clone size: NA
V gene: TRBV28
D gene: TRBD1
J gene: TRBJ1-1
CDR3 protein: CASSRDRDAFF
CDR3 DNA: TGTGCCAGCAGTCGGGACAGGGATGCTTTCTTT

clone size: once
V gene: TRBV7-4
D gene: TRBD2
J gene: TRBJ2-2
CDR3 protein: CASTRLAGAGNTGELFF
CDR3 DNA: TGTGCCAGCACCCGACTAGCGGGAGCGGGGAACACCGGGGAGCTGTTTTTT

clone size: NA
V gene: TRBV14
D gene: NA
J gene: TRBJ1-3
CDR3 protein: CASKAGSGNTIYF
CDR3 DNA: TGTGCCAGCAAGGCAGGGTCCGGAAACACCATATATTTT

clone size: NA
V gene: TRBV24-1
D gene: TRBD2
J gene: TRBJ2-1
CDR3 protein: CATSDSRRLAGVISYNEQFF
CDR3 DNA: TGTGCCACCAGTGATTCTCGTAGACTAGCGGGAGTGATCTCCTACAATGAGCAGTTCTTC

clone size: NA
V gene: TRBV7-8
D gene: NA
J gene: TRBJ2-7
CDR3 protein: CASSFLEGPYEQYF
CDR3 DNA: TGTGCCAGCAGCTTTTTAGAGGGTCCCTACGAGCAGTACTTC

clone size: NA
V gene: TRBV12-3/TRBV12-4
D gene: NA
J gene: TRBJ2-3
CDR3 protein: CASSVSDTQYF
CDR3 DNA: TGTGCCAGCAGTGTTTCTGATACGCAGTATTTT

clone size: NA
V gene: TRBV7-3
D gene: NA
J gene: TRBJ2-3
CDR3 protein: CASSVAYTDTQYF
CDR3 DNA: TGTGCCAGCTCGGTAGCCTACACAGATACGCAGTATTTT

clone size: NA
V gene: TRBV18
D gene: NA
J gene: TRBJ2-7
CDR3 protein: CASSPPTAYEQYF
CDR3 DNA: TGTGCCAGCTCACCACCGACAGCCTACGAGCAGTACTTC

clone size: NA
V gene: TRBV5-4
D gene: TRBD1
J gene: TRBJ2-5
CDR3 protein: CASSLFLGQQETQYF
CDR3 DNA: TGTGCCAGCAGCTTGTTTCTGGGACAGCAAGAGACCCAGTACTTC

clone size: NA
V gene: TRBV3-1/TRBV3-2
D gene: NA
J gene: TRBJ2-2
CDR3 protein: CASIPGNTGELFF
CDR3 DNA: TGTGCCAGCATTCCAGGGAACACCGGGGAGCTGTTTTTT

clone size: few
V gene: TRBV12-5
D gene: NA
J gene: TRBJ2-3
CDR3 protein: CASGSGDTQYF
CDR3 DNA: TGTGCTAGTGGGTCGGGAGATACGCAGTATTTT

clone size: many
V gene: TRBV7-9
D gene: TRBD2
J gene: TRBJ2-7
CDR3 protein: CASSLRREEPYEQYF
CDR3 DNA: TGTGCCAGCAGCTTAAGGCGGGAGGAACCCTACGAGCAGTACTTC

clone size: few
V gene: TRBV5-1
D gene: TRBD1
J gene: TRBJ2-7
CDR3 protein: CASSLGTGVNEQYF
CDR3 DNA: TGCGCCAGCAGCTTGGGGACAGGGGTTAACGAGCAGTACTTC

clone size: once
V gene: TRBV24-1
D gene: NA
J gene: TRBJ1-4
CDR3 protein: CATSDPPSTGNEKLFF
CDR3 DNA: TGTGCCACCAGTGATCCCCCATCTACCGGGAATGAAAAACTGTTTTTT

clone size: NA
V gene: TRBV7-2
D gene: NA
J gene: TRBJ2-7
CDR3 protein: CASSFLDSGHEQYF
CDR3 DNA: TGTGCCAGCAGCTTTTTGGACAGTGGGCACGAGCAGTACTTC